This T cell receptor beta chain was obtained from a study of cytotoxic CD8 clonotypes in ibrutinib-treated CLL. The overall study: Response samples were taken after a median about twelve months of treatment, range 6 to 36.

The protocol was immunoSEQ multiplex PCR, while the TCRdb copy is restricted to in-frame clones and leaves out a portion. The sample carries roughly 330,000 clones, 67% recorded once. TCR beta library input comprised roughly 1.9 micrograms of genomic DNA from cryopreserved PBMCs. The sample holds a few counts of this clone. The source is a human donor with chronic lymphocytic leukemia. Sample: PBMCs, taken after 36 months of ibrutinib treatment.

Here the CDR3 DNA reads TGTGCCAGCTCACCTCCGGGGTTGACAGAGCAGTACTTC. Amino acid sequence: CASSPPGLTEQYF. The V and J genes are TRBV18 and TRBJ2-7, with TRBD2 as a possible D gene (5 bases). The ends were cut back, 3 bases at V and 7 bases at J, with 13 bases in the middle. CDR1 and CDR2 from the germline V gene are KGHSH and LQKENI. The CDR3 sequence is 13 residues long.